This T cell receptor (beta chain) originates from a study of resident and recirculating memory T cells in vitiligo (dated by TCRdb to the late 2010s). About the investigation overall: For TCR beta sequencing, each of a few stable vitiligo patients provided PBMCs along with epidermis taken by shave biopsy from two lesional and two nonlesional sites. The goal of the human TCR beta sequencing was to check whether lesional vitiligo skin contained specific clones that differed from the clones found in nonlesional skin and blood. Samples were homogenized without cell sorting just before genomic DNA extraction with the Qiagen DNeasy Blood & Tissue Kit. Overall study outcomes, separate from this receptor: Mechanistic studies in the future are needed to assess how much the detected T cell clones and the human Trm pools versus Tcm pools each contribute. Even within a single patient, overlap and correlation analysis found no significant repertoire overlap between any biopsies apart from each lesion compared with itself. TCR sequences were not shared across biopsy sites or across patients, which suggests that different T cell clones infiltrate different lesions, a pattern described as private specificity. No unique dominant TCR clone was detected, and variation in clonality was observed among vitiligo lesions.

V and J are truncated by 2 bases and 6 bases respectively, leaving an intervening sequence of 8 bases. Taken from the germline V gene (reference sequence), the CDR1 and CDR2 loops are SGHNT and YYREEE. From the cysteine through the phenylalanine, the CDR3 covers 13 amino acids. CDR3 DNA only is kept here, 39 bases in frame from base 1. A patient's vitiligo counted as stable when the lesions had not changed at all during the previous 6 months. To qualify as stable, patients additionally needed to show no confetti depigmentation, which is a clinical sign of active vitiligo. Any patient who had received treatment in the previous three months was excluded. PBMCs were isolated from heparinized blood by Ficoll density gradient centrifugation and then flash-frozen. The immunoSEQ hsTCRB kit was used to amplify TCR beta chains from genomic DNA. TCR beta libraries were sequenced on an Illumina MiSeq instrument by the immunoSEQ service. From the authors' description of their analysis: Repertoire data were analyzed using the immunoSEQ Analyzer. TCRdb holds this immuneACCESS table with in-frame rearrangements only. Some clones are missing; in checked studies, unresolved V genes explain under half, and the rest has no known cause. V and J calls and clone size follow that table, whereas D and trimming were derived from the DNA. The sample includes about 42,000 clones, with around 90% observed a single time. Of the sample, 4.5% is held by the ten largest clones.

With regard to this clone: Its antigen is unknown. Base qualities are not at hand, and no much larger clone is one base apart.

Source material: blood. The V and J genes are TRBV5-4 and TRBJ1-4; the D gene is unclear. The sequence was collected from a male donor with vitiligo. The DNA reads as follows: TGTGCCAGCAGCTTCCGGGGAGATGAAAAACTGTTTTTT. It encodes CASSFRGDEKLFF.